The 19 T cell receptor beta chains below come from one sample, sequenced in a study of OX40 agonist ivuxolimab in advanced cancers. TCRdb's copy holds only in-frame clones and misses some; the assay was immunoSEQ multiplex PCR. The sample has tens of thousands of clones, about four fifths seen once. The sample here was CD4+ or CD8+ T cells sorted from blood, taken in a trial of the OX40 agonist ivuxolimab. The receptors come from an adult with an advanced solid tumor such as melanoma, head and neck, liver or kidney cancer.

V is TRBV4-1 and J is TRBJ2-5, with D possibly matching TRBD2 (5 bases). CDR3 length: 15 residues. The germline CDR1 and CDR2 sequences are MGHRA and YSYEKL. V lost 1 base and J 4 bases, leaving 13 bases between the germline ends. The CDR3 is CASSQGGEGRETQYF. DNA of the CDR3: TGCGCCAGCAGCCAAGGGGGAGAGGGCCGAGAGACCCAGTACTTC.

The V gene is TRBV5-6, the J gene TRBJ2-1; TRBD1 aligns across 10 bases. The trim removed 4 bases at V and 1 base at J, leaving 2 bases unmatched. The CDR3 consists of 15 residues. Germline V CDR1 and CDR2: SGHDT, YYEEEE. CDR3 region: CASSDRGRSYNEQFF. The CDR3 nucleotides are TGTGCCAGCAGCGACAGGGGGCGGTCCTACAATGAGCAGTTCTTC.

This clone was seen just once. The rearrangement links TRBV4-1 to TRBJ2-1, with 8 bases aligning to TRBD1. The CDR3 length is 21 residues. With 2 bases clipped from V and 1 base from J, the junction kept 19 bases outside the gene matches. Germline V gene lookup returns CDR1 MGHRA and CDR2 YSYEKL. CDR3 sequence (DNA): TGCGCCAGCAGCCAAAGGCCACGACAGGGGTCCAGTGGGTCGTCCTACAATGAGCAGTTCTTC. It translates to CASSQRPRQGSSGSSYNEQFF.

The chain recombines TRBV11-2 with TRBJ2-6, with 12 bases aligning to TRBD2. V dropped 5 bases and J dropped 0; count of bases not matched to a gene: 2. The CDR3 has 17 amino acids. Germline V gives CDR1 SGHAT, CDR2 FQNNGV. The CDR3, as DNA: TGTGCCAGCAGCCTGGGACTAGCGGGCTCTGGGGCCAACGTCCTGACTTTC. Translating it yields CASSLGLAGSGANVLTF.

This chain uses TRBV7-9 with TRBJ1-2, with 8 nucleotides matching TRBD1. The germline gives CDR1 SEHNR, CDR2 FQNEAQ (reference sequence). V gave up 1 base and J gave up 7 bases; unmatched junction bases: 8. There are 15 residues in the CDR3. The chain's CDR3 is CASSLELAGGSGYTF. DNA for the CDR3: TGTGCCAGCAGCTTAGAATTAGCAGGGGGCAGTGGCTACACCTTC.

In DNA, the CDR3 is TGCGCCAGCAGCCATCTATTAGCGGGAGTGACTGAGCAGTACTTC. Its protein product is CASSHLLAGVTEQYF. The rearrangement joins TRBV4-3 to TRBJ2-7, with 9 bases matching TRBD2. With V trimmed by 3 bases and J by 7 bases, 10 bases remained unmatched. Germline assignment: CDR1 LGHNA and CDR2 YSLEER. This CDR3 has 15 amino acids.

The chain has TRBV6-5 and TRBJ1-3; maybe TRBD1 (6 bases). Looked up from germline, CDR1 is MNHEY and CDR2 is SVGAGI. There are 13 residues in the CDR3. V was pared by 8 bases and J by 8 bases, with 16 bases between. CDR3 DNA sequence: TGTGCCAGCGTTGAACAGGGAGACGACACCATATATTTT. Residues: CASVEQGDDTIYF.

CDR3 region: CASSVGGGSNEKLFF. The DNA of the CDR3 is TGTGCCAGCAGCGTAGGAGGGGGTTCCAATGAAAAACTGTTTTTT. The chain combines TRBV9 with TRBJ1-4; a weak D match, TRBD1 (6 bases). V was trimmed by 0 bases and J by 5 bases, leaving 11 bases between them. Germline-derived CDR1 and CDR2 are SGDLS and YYNGEE. The CDR3 runs 15 residues.

The V and J genes are TRBV5-1 and TRBJ1-4; TRBD1 matches 8 bases. The CDR3 runs 16 residues. The ends lost 4 bases at V and 0 bases at J; junction bases unmatched: 5. Per germline, CDR1 SGHRS and CDR2 YFSETQ. CDR3 sequence: CASSLQGAATNEKLFF. The CDR3 bases are TGCGCCAGCAGCCTCCAGGGGGCCGCAACTAATGAAAAACTGTTTTTT.

This clone came up once. The rearrangement joins TRBV27 to TRBJ2-7; TRBD2 matches at 8 bases. J gave up 2 bases and V 5 bases, and 8 bases lay outside the gene matches. Germline lookup yields CDR1 MNHEY and CDR2 SMNVEV (reference sequence). The CDR3 totals 15 residues. The chain's CDR3 is CASSPASGSTYEQYF. The CDR3 DNA sequence: TGTGCCAGCAGTCCAGCCAGCGGGAGCACCTACGAGCAGTACTTC.

The chain couples TRBV21-1 to TRBJ2-7; the D call of TRBD2 is as the table states it, not checked on the DNA. TRBV21-1 is given as a pseudogene. This CDR3 comprises 15 residues. The CDR3 nucleotides are TGTGCCAGCAGCAAAAGAGAGACTAGCCTCTACGAGCAGTACTTC. Translated, it gives CASSKRETSLYEQYF.

The chain couples TRBV27 to TRBJ1-5, with TRBD1 matching 7 bases. Trimming cost V 6 bases and J 3 bases; bases outside gene matches: 8. Germline CDR1 reads MNHEY; CDR2 reads SMNVEV (reference sequence). The length of the CDR3 is 15 residues. CDR3 bases: TGTGCCAGCAGCCCCGACAGGGTTTACAATCAGCCCCAGCATTTT. Its translation: CASSPDRVYNQPQHF.

This clone was seen at least ten times. V usage is TRBV2 and J usage is TRBJ1-1; 9 nucleotides line up with TRBD1. The V segment lost 5 bases and the J segment 6 bases; nucleotides outside the gene matches: 10. In germline, CDR1 is SNHLY, CDR2 FYNNEI. This CDR3 comprises 15 residues. CDR3 DNA sequence: TGTGCCAGCAGTACTAGCCGGACAGGGGCGGCTGAAGCTTTCTTT. It codes for CASSTSRTGAAEAFF. The variable domain in full, with the rest retrieved from reference TRBV2 and TRBJ1-1, is EPEVTQTPSHQVTQMGQEVILRCVPISNHLYFYWYRQILGQKVEFLVSFYNNEISEKSEIFDDQFSVERPDGSNFTLKIRSTKLEDSAMYFCASSTSRTGAAEAFFGQGTRLTVV.

This chain links TRBV5-1 with TRBJ2-3; 9 nucleotides match TRBD1. V trimming: 8 bases; J trimming: 0 bases; junction bases outside the gene matches: 1. Germline V gives CDR1 SGHRS, CDR2 YFSETQ. The CDR3 spans 13 residues. CDR3 loop: CASGTGSTDTQYF. CDR3 bases: TGCGCCAGTGGGACAGGGAGCACAGATACGCAGTATTTT.

The V and J genes are TRBV5-1 and TRBJ2-7; D remains ambiguous. The V gene lost 0 bases and the J gene lost 6 bases, with 10 bases spanning the gap. CDR3 length: 13 residues. Germline-derived CDR1 and CDR2 are SGHRS and YFSETQ. Here the CDR3 reads CASSLAARSEQYF. The CDR3 DNA sequence: TGCGCCAGCAGCTTGGCTGCTCGGAGCGAGCAGTACTTC.

CDR3 sequence reads: CASSKSYEQYF. CDR3 nucleotides: TGTGCCAGCAGCAAGTCCTACGAGCAGTACTTC. The rearrangement links TRBV21-1 to TRBJ2-7. TRBV21-1 is a pseudogene. The CDR3 is made up of 11 amino acids.

As regards this clone: This same CDR3 is encoded by further DNA sequences in the sample. V gene TRBV5-1 combines with J gene TRBJ1-1; 8 bases align to TRBD1. V shed 4 bases and J 1 base; nucleotides not matched to a gene: 3. There are 14 residues in the CDR3. Germline CDR1 reads SGHRS; CDR2 reads YFSETQ. CDR3 bases: TGCGCCAGCAGCCCGACAGGGGAGAACACTGAAGCTTTCTTT. This codes for CASSPTGENTEAFF. Full variable domain (remainder filled in from reference TRBV5-1 and TRBJ1-1): KAGVTQTPRYLIKTRGQQVTLSCSPISGHRSVSWYQQTPGQGLQFLFEYFSETQRNKGNFPGRFSGRQFSNSRSEMNVSTLELGDSALYLCASSPTGENTEAFFGQGTRLTVV.

The rearrangement joins TRBV7-2 to TRBJ1-2; 8 bases align to TRBD1. Germline CDR1 SGHTA, CDR2 FQGNSA. V dropped 5 bases and J dropped 7; count of bases not matched to a gene: 9. This CDR3 comprises 14 residues. CDR3 loop: CASSPDRGPGGYTF. The CDR3 nucleotides read TGTGCCAGCAGCCCCGACAGGGGACCTGGTGGCTACACCTTC.

The chain recombines TRBV7-2 with TRBJ2-3; 7 bases map to TRBD1. With 3 bases clipped from V and 3 bases from J, the junction kept 3 bases outside the gene matches. CDR1 and CDR2 (germline): SGHTA, FQGNSA. The length of the CDR3 is 14 residues. Here the CDR3 DNA reads TGTGCCAGCAGCTTCGACAGGGTAACAGATACGCAGTATTTT. Translating it yields CASSFDRVTDTQYF.